The T cell receptor beta chain described here comes from a study of post-analysis software for immune sequencing data. Study overall: Relapsing-remitting, secondary progressive and progressive-relapsing courses of multiple sclerosis were included. Study-wide points: TRBV segments more frequent in patients than in controls numbered several and included TRBV5-6, TRBV5-1 and TRBV20-1.

Comments on this clonotype: Its antigen is undetermined.

Per germline, CDR1 DFQATT and CDR2 SNEGSKA (reference sequence). The CDR3 spans 14 residues. Prepared TCR beta cDNA libraries contained unique molecular identifiers. T cells, roughly 1 to 10 million of them, yielded around 460,000 cDNA molecules. TCRdb itself ran the PCR reads through MiXCR, one entry per CDR3 protein. The repertoire has approximately 730,000 distinct CDR3 sequences, just over 45% of them found once; the top ten carry approximately 4.4%. The chain employs TRBV20-1 and TRBJ1-2; D uncertain. The TCR sequence derives from a girl aged 5 to 17 with multiple sclerosis. Input material: blood. CDR3 coding DNA: TGCACAACTCTAGCGGCGTTTACCTCGGTGGGCTACACCTTC. It encodes CTTLAAFTSVGYTF.